These 27 T cell receptor beta chains share one sample of origin, sequenced in a study of molecular identifiers for immune sequencing clone quantification. TCRdb re-derived calls from the PCR reads in MiXCR, one entry per CDR3 protein. The data contain about 67,000 distinct CDR3 sequences, over 15% of them singletons. The source material was naive CD8+ T cells from blood, with Jurkat cell RNA spiked in. Subset indicated: FACS-sorted CD8+CD4-CCR7+CD45RA+ naive T cells. Source of these receptors: a human donor in good health. Some libraries in this study had Jurkat cell RNA spiked in.

This chain connects TRBV7-9 to TRBJ2-7; the match to TRBD1 covers 8 bases. Germline lookup yields CDR1 SEHNR and CDR2 FQNEAQ (reference sequence). V shed 1 base, J shed 6 bases, and the junction held 8 bases outside the gene matches. The CDR3 loop spans 15 amino acids. CDR3: CASSLVAQGDPEQYF. The CDR3 region has the DNA TGTGCCAGCAGCTTAGTGGCACAGGGGGACCCCGAGCAGTACTTC.

This clonotype was recorded many times. The CDR3 is CSARGLAGVFYEQYF. CDR3 nucleotides: TGCAGTGCTAGAGGACTAGCGGGAGTGTTCTACGAGCAGTACTTC. The chain couples TRBV20-1 to TRBJ2-7; 12 bases align to TRBD2. The CDR3 runs 15 residues. Looked up from germline, CDR1 is DFQATT and CDR2 is SNEGSKA (reference sequence). J was trimmed by 3 bases and V by 1 base; bases with no gene match: 4.

As concerns this clonotype: A much more abundant neighbour one base away suggests this may be a read error. This chain connects TRBV27 to TRBJ2-5, with 13 bases identical to TRBD2. This CDR3 has 16 residues. Trimming cost V 6 bases and J 1 base; bases outside gene matches: 5. Germline lookup yields CDR1 MNHEY and CDR2 SMNVEV (reference sequence). The CDR3 here is CASRPGTSGVQETQYF. CDR3 bases: TGTGCCAGCAGACCAGGGACTAGCGGGGTCCAAGAGACCCAGTACTTC.

This clonotype was counted ten times or more. The J gene is TRBJ2-3, the V gene TRBV9; maybe TRBD2 (7 bases). Trimming left V 1 base short and J 1 base short, with 10 bases between. The CDR3 totals 15 residues. Germline assignment: CDR1 SGDLS and CDR2 YYNGEE. The CDR3 DNA sequence: TGTGCCAGCAGCGTACAAGGGGGGGGCACAGATACGCAGTATTTT. It yields the protein CASSVQGGGTDTQYF. The complete variable domain, with remaining parts taken from reference TRBV9 and TRBJ2-3, reads DSGVTQTPKHLITATGQRVTLRCSPRSGDLSVYWYQQSLDQGLQFLIQYYNGEERAKGNILERFSAQQFPDLHSELNLSSLELGDSALYFCASSVQGGGTDTQYFGPGTRLTVL.

A word on this clonotype: This may come from a read error, since a much larger clone is one base off. V usage is TRBV10-3 and J usage is TRBJ2-7; D is uncertain. The V end lost 2 bases, the J end lost 3 bases, and 8 bases lay between the germline ends. CDR1 and CDR2 from the germline V gene are ENHRY and SYGVKD. This CDR3 comprises 13 residues. CDR3 amino acids: CAISERTNYEQYF. DNA for the CDR3: TGTGCCATCAGTGAGAGGACCAACTACGAGCAGTACTTC.

This clonotype was seen at least ten times. CDR3 coding DNA: TGTGCCAGCACCAGAGGGCACAGCCAGAACACTGAAGCTTTCTTT. Translation: CASTRGHSQNTEAFF. This rearrangement joins TRBV5-8 to TRBJ1-1; no clear D gene. CDR1 and CDR2 (germline): SGHTS, YDEGEE. V was clipped by 6 bases and J by 1 base, with 16 bases between them. The CDR3 runs 15 residues. Full variable domain (rest looked up from reference TRBV5-8 and TRBJ1-1): EAGVTQSPTHLIKTRGQQATLRCSPISGHTSVYWYQQALGLGLQFLLWYDEGEERNRGNFPPRFSGRQFPNYSSELNVNALELEDSALYLCASTRGHSQNTEAFFGQGTRLTVV.

The gene calls are TRBV6-5 and TRBJ1-2, with a tentative D call TRBD1 (5 bases). In germline, CDR1 is MNHEY, CDR2 SVGAGI. Trimming removed 10 bases at V and 1 base at J, with 10 bases between. The CDR3 loop spans 12 amino acids. CDR3 residues: CATTGGNYGYTF. CDR3 sequence (DNA): TGTGCCACGACGGGGGGTAACTATGGCTACACCTTC.

In this sample, this clonotype turned up a few times. The rearrangement links TRBV12-3 or TRBV12-4 to TRBJ2-7, with 7 bases aligning to TRBD2. After removal of 4 bases from V and 5 bases from J, the junction contained 8 bases not matched to a gene. The CDR3 extends over 14 amino acids. This CDR3 reads CASSSGLFFDEQYF. CDR3 DNA: TGTGCCAGCAGTTCGGGACTATTTTTCGACGAGCAGTACTTC.

The chain recombines TRBV20-1 with TRBJ1-3, with D unclear. This CDR3 comprises 11 residues. CDR1 is DFQATT and CDR2 is SNEGSKA in the germline V gene (reference sequence). Written as DNA, the CDR3 is TGCAGCGCCCATTTTGGAAACACCATATATTTT. Translating gives CSAHFGNTIYF.

In its sample, this clonotype was seen many times. The J gene is TRBJ1-5, the V gene TRBV6-6, with 7 bases aligning to TRBD1. V dropped 7 bases and J dropped 5; count of bases not matched to a gene: 11. This CDR3 contains 15 residues. CDR1 and CDR2 from the germline V gene are MNHNY and SVGAGI (reference sequence). CDR3 nucleotides: TGTGCCAGCACCAGGGGGGCAGGGGACGATCAGCCCCAGCATTTT. Its translation: CASTRGAGDDQPQHF.

This clonotype was detected a few times. With a much larger clone just one base away, this may be a read error. The chain employs TRBV9 and TRBJ2-7; 9 positions match TRBD2. Germline CDR1 and CDR2: SGDLS and YYNGEE. The length of the CDR3 is 15 residues. The CDR3 loop reads CATIPELAGPYGQYF. CDR3 bases: TGTGCCACCATCCCCGAACTAGCGGGCCCCTACGGGCAGTACTTC.

At least ten counts were recorded for this clonotype. This chain links TRBV11-2 with TRBJ2-1; D remains unclear. The CDR3 spans 11 residues. Trimming left V 1 base short and J 9 bases short, with 4 bases between. Germline V gene data show CDR1 as SGHAT and CDR2 as FQNNGV. As DNA, the CDR3 is TGTGCCAGCAGCTTAGGGGTTGAGCAGTTCTTC. Translation: CASSLGVEQFF.

In this sample, this clonotype turned up many times. V usage is TRBV6-2 or TRBV6-3 and J usage is TRBJ2-4; 9 bases map to TRBD2. This CDR3 contains 19 residues. V lost 2 bases and J lost 1; bases outside the gene matches: 12. Germline V gene lookup returns CDR1 MNHEY and CDR2 SVGEGT. CDR3 amino acids: CASSYMIPRLAVAKNIQYF. CDR3 coding DNA: TGTGCCAGCAGTTACATGATCCCAAGACTAGCGGTGGCCAAAAACATTCAGTACTTC.

A word on this clonotype: A much larger clone sits a single nucleotide away, making a read error possible. The gene calls are TRBV9 and TRBJ2-2, with 9 bases identical to TRBD2. This CDR3 spans 19 amino acids. Germline V gene sequence: CDR1 SGDLS, CDR2 YYNGEE. The CDR3 DNA is TGTGCCAGCAGCGGGGGGGCGATCCGGACTAGCGTTGACACCGGGGTGCTGTTTTTT. Protein product: CASSGGAIRTSVDTGVLFF.

In the case of this clonotype: One end of the junction does not line up with germline, which may come from a read error. The chain carries TRBV27 and TRBJ2-2, with 7 bases fitting TRBD2. Germline values: CDR1 MNHEY, CDR2 SMNVEV (reference sequence). CDR3 length: 17 amino acids. CDR3 DNA: TGTGCCAGCAGTCATGGTACTAGCTCCCTTTTCGGCGGGGGGCTGTTTTTT. Translation gives CASSHGTSSLFGGGLFF.

Remarks on this clonotype: This may be a read error: a much more frequent sequence differs by one nucleotide. The rearrangement uses TRBV13 and TRBJ2-7; 7 bases match TRBD2. Germline loops: CDR1 PRHDT, CDR2 FYEKMQ (reference sequence). The CDR3 loop spans 13 amino acids. The CDR3 here is CASGSGLDNDQYF. CDR3 DNA sequence: TGTGCCAGCGGGTCCGGACTAGACAACGATCAGTACTTC.

About this clonotype: This may be a read error, as it is one base from a much larger clone. V usage is TRBV7-8 and J usage is TRBJ2-1, with TRBD2 matching over 7 bases. CDR1 is SGHVS, CDR2 FQNEAQ, per germline. The V gene end was trimmed by 5 bases and the J gene end by 5 bases; junction bases not matched to a gene: 15. The CDR3 runs to 17 residues. The CDR3 protein is CASSPRAGSGVDNEQFF. The CDR3 nucleotides read TGTGCCAGCAGCCCCCGGGCAGGGAGCGGGGTCGACAATGAGCAGTTCTTC.

This clonotype was seen a few times. This chain uses TRBV2 with TRBJ2-5; maybe TRBD2 (5 bases). The CDR3 runs 13 residues. Germline V CDR1 and CDR2: SNHLY, FYNNEI. V lost 6 bases and J 2 bases, leaving 10 bases between the germline ends. CDR3 sequence: CASRWETQETQYF. In DNA form, the CDR3 reads TGTGCCAGCAGGTGGGAGACTCAAGAGACCCAGTACTTC. Looking up the rest from reference TRBV2 and TRBJ2-5 gives the full variable domain: EPEVTQTPSHQVTQMGQEVILRCVPISNHLYFYWYRQILGQKVEFLVSFYNNEISEKSEIFDDQFSVERPDGSNFTLKIRSTKLEDSAMYFCASRWETQETQYFGPGTRLLVL.

This clonotype occurred many times. The chain employs TRBV29-1 and TRBJ2-1, with 10 bases lining up with TRBD1. This CDR3 is 15 amino acids long. J lost 0 bases, V lost 3 bases, and 2 bases had no gene match. CDR1 and CDR2 from the germline V gene are SQVTM and ANQGSEA. DNA for the CDR3: TGCAGCGTTGAGACAGGGGGCGGCTCCTACAATGAGCAGTTCTTC. This sequence encodes CSVETGGGSYNEQFF.

This clonotype was recorded at least ten times. The rearrangement links TRBV6-2 or TRBV6-3 to TRBJ1-1; D remains unclear. The CDR3 length is 12 residues. Trimming cost V 5 bases and J 11 bases, with 15 bases left between them. Germline values: CDR1 MNHEY, CDR2 SVGEGT. In DNA, the CDR3 is TGTGCCAGCAGTCATACGGGCTTAGCGGCTTTCTTT. Amino acids: CASSHTGLAAFF.

At least ten counts were recorded for this clonotype. This chain joins TRBV27 and TRBJ2-7, with 10 bases identical to TRBD2. With 8 bases clipped from V and 5 bases from J, the junction kept 9 bases outside the gene matches. The length of the CDR3 is 14 residues. Looked up from germline, CDR1 is MNHEY and CDR2 is SMNVEV (reference sequence). CDR3 amino acids: CASRSGRELNEQYF. The CDR3 coding sequence is TGTGCCAGCCGAAGCGGGAGGGAACTCAACGAGCAGTACTTC.

The sample holds many counts of this clonotype. The CDR3 nucleotides read TGCGCCAGCAGCCAAGGGTACCAGGGGGTTCACGAGCAGTACTTC. Amino acids: CASSQGYQGVHEQYF. The chain recombines TRBV4-3 with TRBJ2-7; 7 nucleotides agree with TRBD1. V dropped 1 base and J dropped 5; count of bases not matched to a gene: 8. The CDR3 sequence is 15 residues long. The germline gives CDR1 LGHNA, CDR2 YSLEER.

This clonotype was counted ten times or more. The CDR3 nucleotides are TGTGCCAGCTCCCCGGTTTCTGCGGATACGCAGTATTTT. As protein: CASSPVSADTQYF. This chain connects TRBV5-6 to TRBJ2-3; D is uncertain. V gave up 7 bases and J gave up 6 bases, with 15 bases separating them. The CDR3 is 13 amino acids. CDR1 and CDR2 from the germline V gene are SGHDT and YYEEEE.

This clonotype turned up a few times. In DNA form, the CDR3 reads TGTGCCAGCAGCTTAGATTATGCTACGTTAGTTTACGAGCAGTACTTC. Its translation is CASSLDYATLVYEQYF. The V gene is TRBV7-9, the J gene TRBJ2-7; D not certain. Germline CDR1 and CDR2: SEHNR and FQNEAQ (reference sequence). The ends were cut back, 1 base at V and 4 bases at J, with 17 bases in the middle. The CDR3 covers 16 residues.

This clonotype turned up a few times. The rearrangement links TRBV5-1 to TRBJ2-7; 8 bases align to TRBD1. Trimming at V came to 4 bases and at J to 3 bases, leaving 9 bases not matched to a gene. The germline gives CDR1 SGHRS, CDR2 YFSETQ. There are 15 residues in the CDR3. The CDR3 DNA reads as TGCGCCAGCAGCGATTACAGGGGGGAATTCTACGAGCAGTACTTC. This codes for CASSDYRGEFYEQYF. The whole variable domain, remainder taken from reference TRBV5-1 and TRBJ2-7, is KAGVTQTPRYLIKTRGQQVTLSCSPISGHRSVSWYQQTPGQGLQFLFEYFSETQRNKGNFPGRFSGRQFSNSRSEMNVSTLELGDSALYLCASSDYRGEFYEQYFGPGTRLTVT.

Details on this clonotype: The CDR3 ends on some other residue instead of the conserved phenylalanine or tryptophan, so this is likely a read error. V and J are TRBV5-1 and TRBJ2-7; D unclear. V was pared by 0 bases and J by 5 bases, with 6 bases between. CDR3 length: 12 residues. Germline loops: CDR1 SGHRS, CDR2 YFSETQ. CDR3 amino acids: CASSLGRDEQYS. Here the CDR3 DNA reads TGCGCCAGCAGCTTGGGGCGCGACGAGCAGTACTCC.

This clonotype was recorded at least ten times. This chain uses TRBV15 with TRBJ1-1; TRBD1 might be the D (6 bases). Trimming shortened V by 0 bases and J by 3 bases, and 11 bases separated the two germline ends. This CDR3 is 15 amino acids long. The germline gives CDR1 LNHNV, CDR2 YYDKDF (reference sequence). The DNA of the CDR3 is TGTGCCACCAGCAGAGAGGTCGGGGGCCACACTGAAGCTTTCTTT. Encoded protein: CATSREVGGHTEAFF.